This TCR beta chain was identified during a study of blood T cell repertoires in COVID-19. Study-wide background: Italy, Spain and the United States were the sources of the convalescent and acute COVID-19 samples.

The repertoire was sequenced with immunoSEQ multiplex PCR; TCRdb's copy has only in-frame clones and lacks some. The profile shows roughly 100,000 clones, more than 80% of them singletons. The V gene's germline CDR1 is SGHVS and CDR2 FQNEAQ. The CDR3 runs 14 residues. Deletions cut 0 bases from V and 3 bases from J, with 9 bases between. The source material was peripheral blood. V and J are TRBV7-8 and TRBJ2-7, with D possibly matching TRBD2 (5 bases). The sequence derives from a woman in her sixties or seventies with acute or convalescent COVID-19. For the CDR3, the DNA is TGTGCCAGCAGCTTAGCGAGGGCAAACTACGAGCAGTACTTC. Protein: CASSLARANYEQYF.